These T cell receptor beta chains were read from a single sample in a study of cytomegalovirus exposure and HLA in healthy donors. The repertoire was sequenced with immunoSEQ multiplex PCR; TCRdb's copy has only in-frame clones and lacks some. The sample shows 250,000 or so clones, roughly 90% of them seen only once. The specimen sequenced was PBMCs. The receptors originated from a man between 18 and 35 years old in good health and CMV-seropositive. Both conserved end residues are part of each CDR3. A D gene is named only where the DNA matches it firmly. Only part of the rows carry a size: once, few, many, or a class if the clone is expanded.

j_gene,v_gene,abundance,d_gene,CDR3aa,CDR3nt
TRBJ2-7,TRBV9,NA,TRBD1,CASSVGGGYPYEQYF,TGTGCCAGCAGCGTAGGAGGGGGCTACCCCTACGAGCAGTACTTC
TRBJ1-2,TRBV15,NA,NA,CATSRDSANYGYTF,TGTGCCACCAGCAGAGATTCGGCTAACTATGGCTACACCTTC
TRBJ1-5,TRBV28,NA,TRBD1,CASSSDRVQPQHF,TGTGCCAGCAGTTCGGACAGGGTTCAGCCCCAGCATTTT
TRBJ2-7,TRBV6-5,NA,NA,CASSGTRDYEQYF,TGTGCCAGCAGCGGTACTAGGGACTACGAGCAGTACTTC
TRBJ2-1,TRBV10-3,once,TRBD2,CAISEVTSGRNHNEQFF,TGTGCCATCAGTGAAGTGACTAGCGGGAGGAACCACAATGAGCAGTTCTTC
TRBJ2-6,TRBV27,NA,NA,CASWGRDIRNSGANVLTF,TGTGCCAGCTGGGGTCGGGACATTCGAAACTCTGGGGCCAACGTCCTGACTTTC
TRBJ1-1,TRBV9,NA,TRBD1,CASRRQGDTEAFF,TGTGCCAGCCGCCGACAGGGTGACACTGAAGCTTTCTTT
TRBJ2-1,TRBV19,NA,TRBD2,CASSIRTSGNEQFF,TGTGCCAGTAGTATCCGGACTAGCGGAAATGAGCAGTTCTTC
TRBJ1-5,TRBV6-1,NA,NA,CASSEGDNISNQPQHF,TGTGCCAGCAGTGAAGGGGACAACATTAGCAATCAGCCCCAGCATTTT
TRBJ2-1,TRBV5-6,few,TRBD2,CASSHGLGHEQFF,TGTGCCAGCAGCCATGGACTAGGGCATGAGCAGTTCTTC
TRBJ2-1,TRBV9,NA,TRBD1,CASSYRGLYNEQFF,TGTGCCAGCAGCTACAGGGGGCTGTACAATGAGCAGTTCTTC
TRBJ1-5,TRBV7-2,NA,TRBD1,CASSLVGGQGRIQPQHF,TGTGCCAGCAGCTTAGTTGGGGGACAGGGGAGAATTCAGCCCCAGCATTTT
TRBJ1-4,TRBV29-1,NA,NA,CSATGSNEKLFF,TGCAGCGCAACAGGGTCTAATGAAAAACTGTTTTTT
TRBJ2-7,TRBV5-6,NA,NA,CASSLFSNYEQYF,TGTGCCAGCAGCTTGTTTAGCAATTACGAGCAGTACTTC
TRBJ1-5,TRBV5-6,NA,NA,CASSFANQPQHF,TGTGCCAGCAGCTTCGCCAATCAGCCCCAGCATTTT
TRBJ2-3,TRBV27,NA,TRBD1,CASSRRQGGDTQYF,TGTGCCAGCAGTCGCCGACAGGGGGGAGATACGCAGTATTTT
TRBJ2-6,TRBV2,NA,NA,CASTPVSGANVLTF,TGTGCCAGCACGCCTGTTTCTGGGGCCAACGTCCTGACTTTC
TRBJ2-1,TRBV6-6,NA,NA,CASTQGMVDEQFF,TGTGCCAGCACCCAAGGGATGGTCGATGAGCAGTTCTTC
TRBJ1-2,TRBV4-1,few,NA,CASSQERGAIYGYTF,TGCGCCAGCAGCCAAGAAAGGGGCGCGATCTATGGCTACACCTTC
TRBJ1-5,TRBV2,NA,NA,CASSVPAQGPQHF,TGTGCCAGCAGTGTTCCAGCCCAGGGACCCCAGCATTTT
TRBJ2-5,TRBV5-6,NA,TRBD1,CASSSILTGTNEETQYF,TGTGCCAGCAGCTCTATACTGACAGGGACCAACGAAGAGACCCAGTACTTC
TRBJ1-2,TRBV7-2,NA,NA,CASSLGSPRQGGGYTF,TGTGCCAGCAGCTTAGGGTCGCCTCGGCAGGGAGGTGGCTACACCTTC
TRBJ1-2,TRBV5-1,NA,NA,CASSPSDSYGYTF,TGCGCCAGCAGCCCCTCAGATTCCTATGGCTACACCTTC
TRBJ2-3,TRBV2,NA,TRBD2,CASSEQAGAGDTQYF,TGTGCCAGCAGTGAACAAGCGGGAGCTGGAGATACGCAGTATTTT
TRBJ2-3,TRBV2,NA,NA,CASRLNTDTQYF,TGTGCCAGCAGACTAAATACAGATACGCAGTATTTT
TRBJ1-1,TRBV11-3,few,NA,CASSIRGTDEAFF,TGTGCCAGCAGCATTCGGGGGACGGATGAAGCTTTCTTT
TRBJ1-2,TRBV27,NA,TRBD1,CASSLTGVAVGYTF,TGTGCCAGCAGTTTGACAGGGGTAGCGGTTGGCTACACCTTC
TRBJ1-2,TRBV28,few,TRBD1,CASSSSTGGYGNYGYTF,TGTGCCAGCAGTTCTTCAACAGGGGGCTACGGTAACTATGGCTACACCTTC
TRBJ1-2,TRBV7-9,NA,NA,CASSLGDGYGYTF,TGTGCCAGCAGCTTAGGGGACGGGTATGGCTACACCTTC
TRBJ2-7,TRBV28,NA,NA,CASSLIQESSYEQYF,TGTGCCAGCAGTTTAATACAGGAGAGCTCCTACGAGCAGTACTTC
TRBJ2-7,TRBV5-1,NA,TRBD2,CASSPGLAGTYEQYF,TGCGCCAGCAGCCCGGGACTAGCGGGAACCTACGAGCAGTACTTC
TRBJ2-2,TRBV6-5,NA,NA,CASSYLGRGRTGELFF,TGTGCCAGCAGTTACCTAGGCAGGGGGAGGACCGGGGAGCTGTTTTTT
TRBJ2-1,TRBV5-4,NA,NA,CASSLTGSSYNEQFF,TGTGCCAGCAGCTTGACGGGGAGCTCCTACAATGAGCAGTTCTTC
TRBJ1-4,TRBV5-1,NA,NA,CASSLVGTANEKLFF,TGCGCCAGCAGCTTGGTTGGTACTGCTAATGAAAAACTGTTTTTT
TRBJ2-5,TRBV6-1,NA,NA,CASSEAITVGDGAQYF,TGTGCCAGCAGTGAAGCGATAACAGTAGGAGACGGGGCCCAGTACTTC
TRBJ2-5,TRBV27,NA,NA,CASSLTRERKRTQYF,TGTGCCAGCAGTTTAACTCGGGAGAGGAAGAGGACCCAGTACTTC
TRBJ2-1,TRBV2,NA,NA,CASSAILADNEQFF,TGTGCCAGCAGTGCGATACTAGCCGACAATGAGCAGTTCTTC
TRBJ2-5,TRBV6-1,NA,NA,CASSPPGAGRETQYF,TGTGCCAGCAGTCCCCCCGGGGCGGGTAGGGAGACCCAGTACTTC
TRBJ2-7,TRBV9,NA,TRBD2,CASSADIGLAGAGEQYF,TGTGCCAGCAGCGCGGACATTGGACTAGCGGGAGCGGGCGAGCAGTACTTC
TRBJ2-7,TRBV5-1,NA,TRBD2,CASSPRSSGASPYEQYF,TGCGCCAGCAGCCCCCGTTCGAGCGGGGCGTCCCCCTACGAGCAGTACTTC
TRBJ1-4,TRBV5-1,NA,TRBD1,CASSYRTGGAEKLFF,TGCGCCAGCAGCTACCGGACAGGGGGGGCTGAAAAACTGTTTTTT
TRBJ1-5,TRBV2,few,NA,CASRQGGNQPQHF,TGTGCCAGCAGACAGGGAGGCAATCAGCCCCAGCATTTT
TRBJ2-6,TRBV12-5,NA,NA,CASGLRFSGANVLTF,TGTGCTAGTGGTTTACGGTTTTCTGGGGCCAACGTCCTGACTTTC
TRBJ1-4,TRBV5-1,NA,NA,CASSSGRTTNEKLFF,TGCGCCAGCAGCTCCGGACGGACAACTAATGAAAAACTGTTTTTT
TRBJ1-5,TRBV15,NA,NA,CATSRLDQPQHF,TGTGCCACCAGCAGACTTGATCAGCCCCAGCATTTT
TRBJ1-1,TRBV7-6,once,NA,CASSSERGKSNTEAFF,TGTGCCAGCAGTTCGGAACGGGGGAAGAGCAACACTGAAGCTTTCTTT
TRBJ2-4,TRBV18,few,NA,CASSPRTGAGAKNIQYF,TGTGCCAGCTCACCAAGGACTGGGGCCGGAGCCAAAAACATTCAGTACTTC
TRBJ2-7,TRBV5-1,NA,NA,CASSAGSGYEQYF,TGCGCCAGCAGCGCGGGCTCAGGGTACGAGCAGTACTTC
TRBJ1-5,TRBV7-9,few,NA,CASSISIGQPQHF,TGTGCCAGCAGTATTTCGATTGGTCAGCCCCAGCATTTT
TRBJ2-1,TRBV7-6,NA,NA,CASSLLGAGVPYNEQFF,TGTGCCAGCAGCTTATTGGGGGCTGGGGTCCCCTACAATGAGCAGTTCTTC
TRBJ1-3,TRBV7-6,NA,NA,CASSLQSSGNTIYF,TGTGCCAGCAGCTTACAGAGCTCTGGAAACACCATATATTTT
TRBJ2-7,TRBV11-3,NA,TRBD1,CASSKQGAGYEQYF,TGTGCCAGCAGCAAACAGGGGGCGGGGTACGAGCAGTACTTC
TRBJ2-7,TRBV7-8,many,TRBD2,CASSLGTSGSSYEQYF,TGTGCCAGCAGCTTAGGGACTAGCGGGAGCTCCTACGAGCAGTACTTC
TRBJ1-2,TRBV15,NA,NA,CATSRDYTGHDYGYTF,TGTGCCACCAGCAGAGATTATACAGGCCATGACTATGGCTACACCTTC
TRBJ2-1,TRBV7-9,NA,TRBD1,CASSLWLTTGTYNEQFF,TGTGCCAGCAGCTTGTGGTTGACGACAGGGACCTACAATGAGCAGTTCTTC